A single sample gave rise to the 11 T cell receptor beta chains below, sequenced in a study of blood T cell repertoires in COVID-19. The repertoire was sequenced with immunoSEQ multiplex PCR; TCRdb's copy has only in-frame clones and lacks some. The repertoire has about 260,000 clones, more than 75% of them found once; the top ten carry over 1.2%. Input material: peripheral blood. These receptors were obtained from a woman aged 40 to 50 who had recovered from COVID-19.

The rearrangement uses TRBV4-1 and TRBJ1-3; D is unclear. The CDR3 is 14 residues long. V lost 2 bases to trimming and J lost 3 bases, with 8 bases between them. Germline V gene sequence: CDR1 MGHRA, CDR2 YSYEKL. Here the CDR3 reads CASSQMGGGNTIYF. CDR3 nucleotide sequence: TGCGCCAGCAGCCAAATGGGAGGTGGAAACACCATATATTTT.

The chain has TRBV7-3 and TRBJ1-1; TRBD1 might be the D (6 bases). Trimming cost V 4 bases and J 6 bases, with 12 bases left between them. The CDR3 consists of 13 residues. The V gene's germline CDR1 is SGHTA and CDR2 FQGTGA. Here the CDR3 reads CASSYGGAPEAFF. As DNA, the CDR3 is TGTGCCAGCAGCTATGGGGGGGCACCTGAAGCTTTCTTT. Together with reference TRBV7-3 and TRBJ1-1, the CDR3 gives the full variable domain: GAGVSQTPSNKVTEKGKYVELRCDPISGHTALYWYRQSLGQGPEFLIYFQGTGAADDSGLPNDRFFAVRPEGSVSTLKIQRTERGDSAVYLCASSYGGAPEAFFGQGTRLTVV.

This clone was counted a single time. The V gene is TRBV10-2, the J gene TRBJ1-1, with D possibly TRBD1 on 6 matching bases. The length of the CDR3 is 14 residues. V lost 7 bases to trimming and J lost 1 base, with 13 bases between them. Germline loops: CDR1 WSHSY, CDR2 SAAADI. The CDR3 here is CASTLVGGNTEAFF. The CDR3 DNA reads as TGCGCCAGCACCCTAGTAGGGGGGAACACTGAAGCTTTCTTT.

V usage is TRBV4-3 and J usage is TRBJ2-7; 7 bases fit TRBD2. Per the germline V gene, CDR1 is LGHNA and CDR2 is YSLEER. The CDR3 covers 14 residues. Trimming cost V 4 bases and J 4 bases; bases outside gene matches: 7. CDR3 residues: CASSRDYRNYEQYF. The DNA of the CDR3 is TGCGCCAGCAGCCGGGACTACCGGAATTACGAGCAGTACTTC.

The chain is built from TRBV6-1 and TRBJ1-5, with D hard to call. CDR1 and CDR2 (germline): MNHNS, SASEGT. CDR3 size: 16 residues. The V and J ends lost 3 bases and 2 bases respectively, with 14 bases between them. The CDR3 DNA follows: TGTGCCAGCAGTGACCTGGCAGGATGGGGCAATCAGCCCCAGCATTTT. The encoded protein is CASSDLAGWGNQPQHF.

The chain is built from TRBV5-3 and TRBJ2-7; possibly TRBD2 for D (5 bases). TRBV5-3 falls under the ORF class, with uncertain function. Trimming removed 0 bases at V and 7 bases at J, with 11 bases between. The CDR3 has 13 amino acids. CDR3 loop: CARSLAIGEEQYF. CDR3 DNA sequence: TGTGCCAGAAGCTTGGCTATCGGGGAGGAGCAGTACTTC.

The chain employs TRBV18 and TRBJ1-5; 8 bases line up with TRBD1. V shed 4 bases and J 7 bases; nucleotides not matched to a gene: 6. The length of the CDR3 is 14 residues. CDR1 is KGHSH, CDR2 LQKENI, per germline. The CDR3, as DNA: TGTGCCAGCTCACGGCAGGGGGCAAGACAGCCCCAGCATTTT. Protein: CASSRQGARQPQHF.

The chain joins TRBV15 to TRBJ2-5; no clear D gene. V lost 0 bases to trimming and J lost 10 bases, with 18 bases between them. Germline assignment: CDR1 LNHNV and CDR2 YYDKDF (reference sequence). This CDR3 contains 15 residues. The DNA of the CDR3 is TGTGCCACCAGCAGAGATCCATACCGAGCCCCCGACCAGTACTTC. It specifies CATSRDPYRAPDQYF.

The chain uses TRBV19 and TRBJ1-1; no clear D gene. The V end was cut by 10 bases, the J end by 5 bases, with 14 bases between. This CDR3 has 12 residues. The V gene's germline CDR1 is LNHDA and CDR2 SQIVND (reference sequence). The CDR3, as DNA: TGTGCCACTTCTCTCGCCGGGACTGAAGCTTTCTTT. Its translation: CATSLAGTEAFF.

This clone was seen once. This chain connects TRBV18 to TRBJ2-7; TRBD1 agrees at 9 bases. This CDR3 contains 14 residues. Looked up from germline, CDR1 is KGHSH and CDR2 is LQKENI. The trim removed 3 bases at V and 6 bases at J, leaving 6 bases unmatched. CDR3 DNA: TGTGCCAGCTCACCTGGACAGGGGAAGGCCGAGCAGTACTTC. It translates to CASSPGQGKAEQYF. The complete variable domain, with remaining parts taken from reference TRBV18 and TRBJ2-7, reads NAGVMQNPRHLVRRRGQEARLRCSPMKGHSHVYWYRQLPEEGLKFMVYLQKENIIDESGMPKERFSAEFPKEGPSILRIQQVVRGDSAAYFCASSPGQGKAEQYFGPGTRLTVT.

This chain uses TRBV6-2 or TRBV6-3 with TRBJ1-5; TRBD1 might be the D (6 bases). This CDR3 has 18 amino acids. Trimming took 4 bases from V and 0 from J, leaving 19 bases between them. The germline CDR1 and CDR2 sequences are MNHEY and SVGEGT. CDR3 sequence (DNA): TGTGCCAGCAGTTCCCTCCTCCTGGACAGCTATAGCAATCAGCCCCAGCATTTT. Amino acid sequence: CASSSLLLDSYSNQPQHF.